Sequencing of this T cell receptor (beta chain) was carried out in a study of cytomegalovirus exposure and HLA in healthy donors. Broader study findings: Upon later analysis, HLA-associated TCR beta chains proved more clonally expanded than other, equally common chains. Information on immune exposure was restricted to one variable (CMV serostatus).

The PCR contained 60 Vbeta and 13 Jbeta primers. Original data processing: Later reanalysis found tens of millions of unique TCR beta chains, around 10 million of them shared. The repertoire was sequenced with immunoSEQ multiplex PCR; TCRdb's copy has only in-frame clones and lacks some. V, J and clone size reflect that table, while D and trimming were determined from the DNA. The sample holds under 150,000 clones, about 80% seen once. The CDR3 contains 14 residues. Germline CDR1 reads MNHEY; CDR2 reads SVGAGI. Trimming removed 0 bases from V and 4 bases from J, with 10 bases in between. As concerns this clone: What it binds is unknown.

The sample was PBMCs. This sequence was found in a male donor in good health and CMV-seronegative. This chain joins TRBV6-5 and TRBJ2-7; possibly TRBD1 for D (7 bases). CDR3 sequence reads: CASSYSAGGYEQYF. The CDR3 DNA is TGTGCCAGCAGTTACTCGGCAGGGGGGTACGAGCAGTACTTC.